The 30 T cell receptor beta chains listed next were all sequenced from one sample in a study of shared clonotypes between healthy human individuals (dated by TCRdb to 2020 to 2021). Receptor libraries were prepared by the immunoSEQ multiplex PCR assay. This is the immuneACCESS table as TCRdb keeps it, with only in-frame sequences that have V and J called. A part of the clones is gone; compared with another copy, unresolved V genes explain less than half, and the rest is unexplained. A total of 950,000 to 1,200,000 clones appear in this sample, approximately 77% of them only once. The ten most abundant clones make up approximately 0.9% of the sample. What was sequenced was memory CD4+ T cells from PBMCs. Read against the paper, the sample's cell subset or site label means: CD45RA-negative fraction. These receptors all stem from a man between 18 and 29 years old in good health. Some clones in this sample may be carry-over from other donors' samples.

This rearrangement joins TRBV7-2 to TRBJ2-7, with D possibly matching TRBD2 (5 bases). V was cut by 1 base and J by 7 bases, with 14 bases left in between. The germline V gene has CDR1 SGHTA and CDR2 FQGNSA. This CDR3 is 14 amino acids long. CDR3 nucleotide sequence: TGTGCCAGCAGCTTAGTGGATGGAGGTGGGGAGCAGTACTTC. Translating gives CASSLVDGGGEQYF.

The V gene is TRBV29-1, the J gene TRBJ2-5, with 13 bases matching TRBD2. This CDR3 has 18 amino acids. V was pared by 6 bases and J by 5 bases, with 18 bases of the junction left unmatched. Germline V gene sequence: CDR1 SQVTM, CDR2 ANQGSEA. The CDR3 sequence: CSVVAPGLAGDDLETQYF. CDR3 bases: TGCAGCGTCGTTGCCCCCGGACTAGCGGGAGATGATTTGGAGACCCAGTACTTC.

The chain employs TRBV10-1 and TRBJ2-1; TRBD1 matches 7 bases. CDR3 length: 15 amino acids. The germline gives CDR1 WNHNN, CDR2 SYGVQD (reference sequence). The V and J ends lost 0 bases and 6 bases, in that order; junction bases with no gene match: 5. The CDR3 DNA reads as TGCGCCAGCAGTGAGTCCGGGGCAGGGGGCAATGAGCAGTTCTTC. This gives the protein CASSESGAGGNEQFF.

The chain links TRBV19 to TRBJ2-7; 9 positions agree with TRBD2. This CDR3 contains 15 residues. The trim removed 6 bases at V and 2 bases at J, leaving 8 bases unmatched. Germline V lookup: CDR1 LNHDA, CDR2 SQIVND (reference sequence). The CDR3 spells CASSKTASGAYEQYF. DNA for the CDR3: TGTGCCAGTAGCAAGACCGCTAGCGGGGCCTACGAGCAGTACTTC.

The sample holds a few counts of this clone. The chain employs TRBV11-2 and TRBJ2-2; the match to TRBD2 covers 7 bases. The germline V gene encodes CDR1 SGHAT and CDR2 FQNNGV. Trimming removed 7 bases from V and 4 bases from J; junction bases left unmatched: 6. The CDR3 contains 14 residues. Here the CDR3 DNA reads TGTGCCAGCACTTGGACTAGGGGCACCGGGGAGCTGTTTTTT. Translating gives CASTWTRGTGELFF. The whole variable domain, remainder taken from reference TRBV11-2 and TRBJ2-2, is EAGVAQSPRYKIIEKRQSVAFWCNPISGHATLYWYQQILGQGPKLLIQFQNNGVVDDSQLPKDRFSAERLKGVDSTLKIQPAKLEDSAVYLCASTWTRGTGELFFGEGSRLTVL.

The V gene is TRBV28, the J gene TRBJ2-7; maybe TRBD1 (5 bases). V shed 1 base and J shed 11 bases, with 18 bases lying between them. There are 14 residues in the CDR3. Germline V gene data show CDR1 as MDHEN and CDR2 as SYDVKM. The CDR3 is CASSLFGVRQFKYF. CDR3 DNA sequence: TGTGCCAGCAGTTTATTTGGGGTACGACAGTTTAAGTACTTC.

Turning to this clone: Distinct nucleotide sequences in the sample also encode this CDR3. This chain links TRBV6-1 with TRBJ2-3, with TRBD2 matching 10 bases. The CDR3 contains 15 residues. Germline CDR1 reads MNHNS; CDR2 reads SASEGT. V lost 4 bases and J lost 6; bases outside the gene matches: 7. The CDR3, as DNA: TGTGCCAGCAGTGGGACTAGCGGCGGAGCCGATACGCAGTATTTT. Protein: CASSGTSGGADTQYF.

The sample holds a few counts of this clone. The CDR3 DNA reads TGTGCCAGCAGTGAAGCCCTAGCGGCTGAGCAGTTCTTC. It translates to CASSEALAAEQFF. This rearrangement joins TRBV2 to TRBJ2-1; 7 nucleotides line up with TRBD2. The germline V gene has CDR1 SNHLY and CDR2 FYNNEI. Unmatched junction bases numbered 2, after V lost 0 bases and J lost 9 bases. CDR3 length equals 13 residues.

The J gene is TRBJ1-1, the V gene TRBV5-8, with D possibly being TRBD1 (6 bases). Trimming shortened V by 5 bases and J by 0 bases, and 17 bases separated the two germline ends. CDR1 and CDR2 from the germline V gene are SGHTS and YDEGEE. This CDR3 has 16 amino acids. CDR3 region: CASSPRQDPMNTEAFF. CDR3 bases: TGTGCCAGCAGTCCCCGACAGGACCCCATGAACACTGAAGCTTTCTTT.

In nucleotides, the CDR3 is TGTGCCAGCAAGGACCCTCCCCTAATCTACGAGCAGTACTTC. Amino acids: CASKDPPLIYEQYF. V gene TRBV6-6 combines with J gene TRBJ2-7; D is unresolved. CDR3 size: 14 residues. Looked up from germline, CDR1 is MNHNY and CDR2 is SVGAGI (reference sequence). Trimming shortened V by 7 bases and J by 3 bases, and 16 bases separated the two germline ends.

Of note for this clone: The same CDR3 is also encoded by other DNA sequences in this sample. The V and J genes are TRBV5-1 and TRBJ2-7; D is perhaps TRBD1 (6 bases). V was cut by 0 bases and J by 4 bases, with 14 bases left in between. CDR3 size: 15 residues. Germline-derived CDR1 and CDR2 are SGHRS and YFSETQ. In DNA, the CDR3 is TGCGCCAGCAGCTTGGCCGGCAGGGGTCCTTACGAGCAGTACTTC. This sequence encodes CASSLAGRGPYEQYF. The whole variable domain, filled in from reference TRBV5-1 and TRBJ2-7, reads KAGVTQTPRYLIKTRGQQVTLSCSPISGHRSVSWYQQTPGQGLQFLFEYFSETQRNKGNFPGRFSGRQFSNSRSEMNVSTLELGDSALYLCASSLAGRGPYEQYFGPGTRLTVT.

The rearrangement links TRBV2 to TRBJ1-4, with TRBD1 matching 11 bases. With 7 bases clipped from V and 4 bases from J, the junction kept 8 bases outside the gene matches. The germline gives CDR1 SNHLY, CDR2 FYNNEI. The CDR3 sequence is 16 residues long. The CDR3 reads CASTSGTGGFNEKLFF. The CDR3 nucleotides are TGTGCCAGCACCTCCGGGACAGGGGGTTTTAATGAAAAACTGTTTTTT.

The V gene is TRBV7-2, the J gene TRBJ2-1; perhaps D is TRBD1 or TRBD2 (6 bases each). V lost 5 bases and J lost 10, with 12 bases in between. Germline V gene data show CDR1 as SGHTA and CDR2 as FQGNSA. CDR3 length equals 12 residues. CDR3 in amino acids: CASSIGGREQFF. CDR3 bases: TGTGCCAGCAGCATAGGGGGGAGAGAGCAGTTCTTC.

Points on this clone: Distinct nucleotide sequences in the sample also encode this CDR3. The CDR3 region is CASSLSGGNEKLFF. CDR3 in DNA: TGTGCCAGCAGTTTAAGTGGAGGGAATGAAAAACTGTTTTTT. The chain uses TRBV28 and TRBJ1-4; D gene unclear. This CDR3 is built from 14 residues. Germline V lookup: CDR1 MDHEN, CDR2 SYDVKM. With 2 bases removed from V and 5 bases from J, the gap between germline ends came to 9 bases.

Remarks on this clone: This sample also contains other DNA sequences that code for the same CDR3. The chain's CDR3 is CASSPPAGELFF. For the CDR3, the DNA is TGTGCCAGCAGCCCCCCCGCCGGGGAGCTGTTTTTT. The rearrangement uses TRBV9 and TRBJ2-2; unclear D gene. The germline V gene has CDR1 SGDLS and CDR2 YYNGEE. The CDR3 totals 12 residues. Trimming took 4 bases from V and 6 from J, leaving 7 bases between them.

The chain couples TRBV7-3 to TRBJ2-7; possible D gene TRBD2, 5 bases. This CDR3 spans 19 amino acids. With 2 bases removed from V and 0 bases from J, the gap between germline ends came to 23 bases. The germline gives CDR1 SGHTA, CDR2 FQGTGA. Here the CDR3 DNA reads TGTGCCAGCAGCTTAGAGGTGGGAGCCGCTTCATATAACTCCTACGAGCAGTACTTC. Residues: CASSLEVGAASYNSYEQYF. Variable domain in full (rest from reference TRBV7-3 and TRBJ2-7): GAGVSQTPSNKVTEKGKYVELRCDPISGHTALYWYRQSLGQGPEFLIYFQGTGAADDSGLPNDRFFAVRPEGSVSTLKIQRTERGDSAVYLCASSLEVGAASYNSYEQYFGPGTRLTVT.

The chain employs TRBV4-2 and TRBJ1-5; D is ambiguous. CDR1 is LGHNA, CDR2 YNFKEQ, per germline. The CDR3 extends over 17 amino acids. V was cut by 4 bases and J by 2 bases, with 18 bases left in between. Written as DNA, the CDR3 is TGTGCCAGCAGCCCCAACTTTCTTATTGGGGGCAATCAGCCCCAGCATTTT. Translated: CASSPNFLIGGNQPQHF.

V usage is TRBV28 and J usage is TRBJ2-1; a weak D match, TRBD1 (6 bases). The CDR3 is 20 amino acids. CDR1 MDHEN and CDR2 SYDVKM come from the germline V gene. The V gene lost 5 bases and the J gene lost 0 bases, with 26 bases spanning the gap. CDR3 bases: TGTGCCAGCAGTACCCACAGGGCTCCCTCTATACCTAGCTCCTACAATGAGCAGTTCTTC. This codes for CASSTHRAPSIPSSYNEQFF.

This clone was seen once. The V call is TRBV28, the J call TRBJ1-4; D is uncertain. Germline loops: CDR1 MDHEN, CDR2 SYDVKM. The V gene lost 4 bases and the J gene lost 7 bases, with 16 bases spanning the gap. This CDR3 is 15 amino acids long. The CDR3: CASSSSEGGGEKLFF. The CDR3 coding sequence is TGTGCCAGCAGTTCGTCCGAAGGAGGCGGTGAAAAACTGTTTTTT. Looking up the rest from reference TRBV28 and TRBJ1-4 gives the full variable domain: DVKVTQSSRYLVKRTGEKVFLECVQDMDHENMFWYRQDPGLGLRLIYFSYDVKMKEKGDIPEGYSVSREKKERFSLILESASTNQTSMYLCASSSSEGGGEKLFFGSGTQLSVL.

The J gene is TRBJ2-1, the V gene TRBV7-2; D remains ambiguous. Germline V gene lookup returns CDR1 SGHTA and CDR2 FQGNSA. The ends were cut back, 6 bases at V and 0 bases at J, with 12 bases in the middle. This CDR3 contains 15 residues. This CDR3 is CASSFDVSSYNEQFF. The CDR3 DNA sequence: TGTGCCAGCAGTTTCGACGTGAGCTCCTACAATGAGCAGTTCTTC. Full variable domain (remainder filled in from reference TRBV7-2 and TRBJ2-1): GAGVSQSPSNKVTEKGKDVELRCDPISGHTALYWYRQSLGQGLEFLIYFQGNSAPDKSGLPSDRFSAERTGGSVSTLTIQRTQQEDSAVYLCASSFDVSSYNEQFFGPGTRLTVL.

V usage is TRBV18 and J usage is TRBJ2-7, with D tentatively TRBD1 or TRBD2 (5 bases each). CDR1 is KGHSH, CDR2 LQKENI, per germline. The CDR3 sequence is 15 residues long. V was pared by 3 bases and J by 0 bases, with 12 bases between. CDR3 in amino acids: CASSPGVPSSYEQYF. The CDR3 nucleotides read TGTGCCAGCTCACCGGGGGTACCTAGCTCCTACGAGCAGTACTTC.

The sample holds one count of this clone. The V gene is TRBV30, the J gene TRBJ2-1, with TRBD1 identical over 8 bases. Trimming at V came to 6 bases and at J to 7 bases, leaving 11 bases not matched to a gene. The CDR3 length is 14 residues. Germline CDR1 is GTSNPN and CDR2 is SVGIG (reference sequence). The CDR3 region is CACMGDRQQNEQFF. CDR3 coding DNA: TGTGCCTGTATGGGGGACAGGCAGCAAAATGAGCAGTTCTTC.

With regard to this clone: Other DNA sequences within the sample encode an identical CDR3. The chain joins TRBV18 to TRBJ1-3; D gene unclear. The CDR3 has 15 amino acids. Germline V gene lookup returns CDR1 KGHSH and CDR2 LQKENI. Trimming left V 0 bases short and J 0 bases short, with 6 bases between. The DNA for the CDR3 is TGTGCCAGCTCACCACCCGGGTCCTCTGGAAACACCATATATTTT. It encodes CASSPPGSSGNTIYF. The whole variable domain, filled in from reference TRBV18 and TRBJ1-3, reads NAGVMQNPRHLVRRRGQEARLRCSPMKGHSHVYWYRQLPEEGLKFMVYLQKENIIDESGMPKERFSAEFPKEGPSILRIQQVVRGDSAAYFCASSPPGSSGNTIYFGEGSWLTVV.

The chain couples TRBV11-3 to TRBJ2-3; D gene unclear. V lost 1 base to trimming and J lost 6 bases, with 11 bases between them. The CDR3 length is 14 residues. Germline V CDR1 and CDR2: SGHNT, YENEEA. CDR3 coding DNA: TGTGCCAGCAGCTTAGGTGGTCATCGGGATACGCAGTATTTT. Its translation is CASSLGGHRDTQYF. Full variable domain (remainder filled in from reference TRBV11-3 and TRBJ2-3): EAGVVQSPRYKIIEKKQPVAFWCNPISGHNTLYWYLQNLGQGPELLIRYENEEAVDDSQLPKDRFSAERLKGVDSTLKIQPAELGDSAVYLCASSLGGHRDTQYFGPGTRLTVL.

The rearrangement links TRBV5-1 to TRBJ1-3; D is unclear. CDR1 SGHRS and CDR2 YFSETQ come from the germline V gene. The CDR3 is made up of 19 amino acids. Trimming took 4 bases from V and 2 from J, leaving 25 bases between them. In DNA form, the CDR3 reads TGCGCCAGCAGCCGAGGTGGGGTCCCTGCTGATGGACCTGGAAACACCATATATTTT. Amino acid sequence: CASSRGGVPADGPGNTIYF.

This clone came up a few times. V is TRBV18 and J is TRBJ1-2; 12 nucleotides match TRBD1. This CDR3 region has 15 residues. Germline CDR1 is KGHSH and CDR2 is LQKENI. V lost 3 bases and J lost 7; bases outside the gene matches: 6. CDR3 protein: CASSPVGQGASGYTF. CDR3 in DNA: TGTGCCAGCTCACCGGTGGGACAGGGGGCCAGTGGCTACACCTTC.

J is TRBJ1-3 and V is TRBV5-4; maybe TRBD1 (5 bases). This CDR3 contains 12 residues. Trimming pared 4 bases from V and 8 bases from J, leaving 10 bases between. Germline values: CDR1 SGHNT, CDR2 YYREEE (reference sequence). The CDR3 reads CASSRDGDTIYF. In DNA, the CDR3 is TGTGCCAGCAGCCGGGACGGGGACACCATATATTTT.

The chain employs TRBV7-9 and TRBJ2-5; possible D gene TRBD1, 6 bases. Germline V lookup: CDR1 SEHNR, CDR2 FQNEAQ (reference sequence). This CDR3 has 15 residues. The V end lost 1 base, the J end lost 5 bases, and 14 bases lay between the germline ends. The CDR3 coding sequence is TGTGCCAGCAGCTTAGTTGGCAGTCAGGGGGAGACCCAGTACTTC. Amino acids: CASSLVGSQGETQYF.

V and J are TRBV5-1 and TRBJ2-7; 7 positions agree with TRBD1. V shed 3 bases and J 2 bases; nucleotides not matched to a gene: 11. The CDR3 consists of 16 residues. Germline V gene lookup returns CDR1 SGHRS and CDR2 YFSETQ. The CDR3 DNA reads as TGCGCCAGCAGCTCGGGCGAGACAGGGAGAGCCTACGAGCAGTACTTC. This gives the protein CASSSGETGRAYEQYF.

This chain joins TRBV19 and TRBJ1-5; D is unresolved. The V gene's germline CDR1 is LNHDA and CDR2 SQIVND (reference sequence). V was cut by 0 bases and J by 9 bases, with 21 bases left in between. This CDR3 is 17 amino acids long. Here the CDR3 reads CASSIDGYAGRYGPQHF. CDR3 DNA sequence: TGTGCCAGTAGTATAGATGGGTATGCGGGGAGATATGGGCCCCAGCATTTT.